This T cell receptor (beta chain) was captured by sequencing in a study of human CD8 memory T cell subsets. Study conclusions and caveats: Compared with precursor exhausted T cells, stem-like memory T cells were suggested by Chao1 estimates to be more diverse.

Generation of TCR beta libraries used UMI-labeled 5' RACE. TCRdb derives one entry per CDR3 protein from the 5' RACE reads, leaving out DNA. This sample's table reports around 10,000 distinct CDR3 sequences. The authors drew RNA from duplicate vials of some 150,000 sorted CD8+ T cells per subset. About this clonotype: Its target is unknown.

CDR1 and CDR2 (germline): MGHRA, YSYEKL. There are 14 residues in the CDR3. This clonotype originated in a human donor in good health. The J gene is TRBJ1-2, the V gene TRBV4-1. Source material: CD8+ stem-like memory T cells (TSCM and TCM) sorted from PBMCs. The subset: stem-like memory CD8 T cells (TSTEM), CCR7+ PD-1- TIGIT-. Here the CDR3 reads CASSQDWEAEGYTF.